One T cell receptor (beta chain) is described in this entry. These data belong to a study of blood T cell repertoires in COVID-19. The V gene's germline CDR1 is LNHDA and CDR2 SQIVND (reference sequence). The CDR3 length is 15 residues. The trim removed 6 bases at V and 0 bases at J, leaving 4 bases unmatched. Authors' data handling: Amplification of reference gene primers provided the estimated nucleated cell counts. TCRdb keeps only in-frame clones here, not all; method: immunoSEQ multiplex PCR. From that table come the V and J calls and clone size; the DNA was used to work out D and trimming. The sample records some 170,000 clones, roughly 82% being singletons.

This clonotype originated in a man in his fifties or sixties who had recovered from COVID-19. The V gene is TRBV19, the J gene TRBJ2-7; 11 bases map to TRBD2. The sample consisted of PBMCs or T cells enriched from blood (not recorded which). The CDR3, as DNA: TGTGCCAGTAGGGGACTAGCGGACCGCTCCTACGAGCAGTACTTC. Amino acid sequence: CASRGLADRSYEQYF.